The 8 T cell receptor beta chains listed next were all sequenced from one sample in a study of T cells in localized non-small cell lung cancer. Clones were read by immunoSEQ multiplex PCR, and TCRdb kept only the in-frame ones, dropping some. The repertoire consists of 3,000 to 3,500 clones, with about 28% occurring once and the leading ten covering 9.6%. The specimen comprised lung tumor tissue, sampled before any cancer treatment. Source of these receptors: a man aged 40 to 75 with stage I lung adenocarcinoma.

The chain carries TRBV5-1 and TRBJ1-1; TRBD1 matches 9 bases. This CDR3 is 15 amino acids long. The germline V gene encodes CDR1 SGHRS and CDR2 YFSETQ. J was trimmed by 0 bases and V by 4 bases; bases with no gene match: 4. The CDR3 is CASSTRQGVNTEAFF. In nucleotides, the CDR3 is TGCGCCAGCAGCACCCGACAGGGGGTGAACACTGAAGCTTTCTTT.

The chain is built from TRBV11-3 and TRBJ1-4, with a possible D match to TRBD1 (6 bases). CDR1 and CDR2 from the germline V gene are SGHNT and YENEEA. The CDR3 loop spans 15 amino acids. V was shortened by 3 bases and J by 4 bases, with 12 bases between the two germline ends. The CDR3 nucleotides read TGTGCCAGCAGCTTCCCAGGGGACGATAATGAAAAACTGTTTTTT. It encodes CASSFPGDDNEKLFF.

This clone has a handful of counts. J is TRBJ2-5 and V is TRBV6-8; D gene unclear. The V and J ends lost 2 bases and 0 bases respectively, with 7 bases between them. Germline CDR1 is MNHGY and CDR2 is SAAAGT. CDR3 size: 14 residues. The CDR3 DNA follows: TGTGCCAGCAGTTACGTTGAATACCAAGAGACCCAGTACTTC. Its protein is CASSYVEYQETQYF.

This clone is medium-sized by share. The genes are TRBV11-3 and TRBJ1-5, with 7 bases matching TRBD1. This CDR3 has 15 amino acids. Germline V gene data show CDR1 as SGHNT and CDR2 as YENEEA. V lost 1 base and J lost 6; bases outside the gene matches: 6. CDR3 in DNA: TGTGCCAGCAGCTTAGTCACAGGGGTTGGTCAGCCCCAGCATTTT. It specifies CASSLVTGVGQPQHF.

J is TRBJ2-7 and V is TRBV14, with TRBD2 identical over 10 bases. Germline loops: CDR1 SGHDN, CDR2 FVKESK. With V trimmed by 1 base and J by 6 bases, 15 bases remained unmatched. There are 18 residues in the CDR3. CDR3 residues: CASSQGLAGFLRVLEQYF. In DNA form, the CDR3 reads TGTGCCAGCAGCCAAGGACTAGCGGGTTTCCTCAGGGTTCTCGAGCAGTACTTC.

The chain couples TRBV2 to TRBJ2-7, with TRBD1 matching over 11 bases. Trimming at V came to 3 bases and at J to 8 bases, leaving 6 bases not matched to a gene. The germline CDR1 and CDR2 sequences are SNHLY and FYNNEI. The CDR3 spans 14 residues. The CDR3 region is CASSERDRGIKQYF. The CDR3 nucleotides are TGTGCCAGCAGTGAGAGGGACAGGGGGATTAAGCAGTACTTC.

This clone was seen a few times. This rearrangement joins TRBV6-8 to TRBJ1-2; possible D gene TRBD1, 5 bases. This CDR3 is 15 amino acids long. Trimming took off 0 bases at V and 4 bases at J, with 12 bases between the two ends. Germline CDR1 MNHGY, CDR2 SAAAGT. CDR3 loop: CASSYSSPGGYGYTF. In DNA form, the CDR3 reads TGTGCCAGCAGTTACTCGAGTCCCGGGGGCTATGGCTACACCTTC.

This clone was found a few times. The rearrangement joins TRBV10-3 to TRBJ2-2; a possible D gene is TRBD1 (6 bases). V was shortened by 0 bases and J by 3 bases, with 8 bases between the two germline ends. The germline CDR1 and CDR2 sequences are ENHRY and SYGVKD. The CDR3 totals 15 residues. CDR3 in DNA: TGTGCCATCAGTGAGTCGAAGGGGGACACCGGGGAGCTGTTTTTT. It encodes CAISESKGDTGELFF.